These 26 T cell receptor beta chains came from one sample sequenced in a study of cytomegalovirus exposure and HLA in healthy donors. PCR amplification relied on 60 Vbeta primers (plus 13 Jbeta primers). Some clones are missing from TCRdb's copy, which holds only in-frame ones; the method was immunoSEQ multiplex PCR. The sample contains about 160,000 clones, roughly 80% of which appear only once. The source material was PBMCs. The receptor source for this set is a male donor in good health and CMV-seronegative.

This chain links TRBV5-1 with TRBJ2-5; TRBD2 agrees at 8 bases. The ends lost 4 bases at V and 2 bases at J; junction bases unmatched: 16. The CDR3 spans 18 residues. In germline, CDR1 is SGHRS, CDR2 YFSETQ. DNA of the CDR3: TGCGCCAGCAGCCCGGGCCGGTCTAGCGGGCAACTTCAAGAGACCCAGTACTTC. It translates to CASSPGRSSGQLQETQYF.

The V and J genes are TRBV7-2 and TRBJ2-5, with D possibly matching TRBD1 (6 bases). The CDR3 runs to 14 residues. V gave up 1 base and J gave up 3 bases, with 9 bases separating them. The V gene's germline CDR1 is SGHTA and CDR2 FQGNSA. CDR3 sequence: CASSLGRGKETQYF. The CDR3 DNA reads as TGTGCCAGCAGCTTAGGCAGGGGCAAAGAGACCCAGTACTTC. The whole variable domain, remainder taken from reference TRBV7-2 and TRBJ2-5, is GAGVSQSPSNKVTEKGKDVELRCDPISGHTALYWYRQSLGQGLEFLIYFQGNSAPDKSGLPSDRFSAERTGGSVSTLTIQRTQQEDSAVYLCASSLGRGKETQYFGPGTRLLVL.

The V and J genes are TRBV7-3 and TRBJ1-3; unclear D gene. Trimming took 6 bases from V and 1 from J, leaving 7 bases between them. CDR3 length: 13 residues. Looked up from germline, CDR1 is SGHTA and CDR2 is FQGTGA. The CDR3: CASSTDSGNTIYF. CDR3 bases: TGTGCCAGCAGTACAGATTCTGGAAACACCATATATTTT.

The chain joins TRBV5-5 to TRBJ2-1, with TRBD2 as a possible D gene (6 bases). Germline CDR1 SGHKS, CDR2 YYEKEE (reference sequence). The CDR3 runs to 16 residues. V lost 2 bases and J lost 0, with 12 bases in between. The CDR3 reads CASSFAEGRSYNEQFF. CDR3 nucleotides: TGTGCCAGCAGCTTCGCGGAGGGACGCTCCTACAATGAGCAGTTCTTC.

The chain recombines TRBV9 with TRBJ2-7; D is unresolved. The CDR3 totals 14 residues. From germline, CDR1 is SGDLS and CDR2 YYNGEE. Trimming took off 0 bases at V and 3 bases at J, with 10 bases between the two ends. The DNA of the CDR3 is TGTGCCAGCAGCGTAGACCCAGCAGGCTACGAGCAGTACTTC. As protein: CASSVDPAGYEQYF.

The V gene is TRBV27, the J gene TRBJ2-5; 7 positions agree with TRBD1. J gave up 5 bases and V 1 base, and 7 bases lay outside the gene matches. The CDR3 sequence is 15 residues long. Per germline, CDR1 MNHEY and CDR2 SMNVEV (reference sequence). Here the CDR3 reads CASSLWDSPSETQYF. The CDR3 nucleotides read TGTGCCAGCAGTTTATGGGACAGTCCTTCGGAGACCCAGTACTTC.

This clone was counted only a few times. As DNA, the CDR3 is TGTGCCAGCAGTCGATCAGCGGGAGGGGTCGAGACCCAGTACTTC. Translation: CASSRSAGGVETQYF. The rearrangement links TRBV27 to TRBJ2-5, with 10 bases fitting TRBD2. Germline CDR1 is MNHEY and CDR2 is SMNVEV (reference sequence). CDR3 length: 15 residues. V lost 5 bases to trimming and J lost 5 bases; unmatched junction nucleotides: 8.

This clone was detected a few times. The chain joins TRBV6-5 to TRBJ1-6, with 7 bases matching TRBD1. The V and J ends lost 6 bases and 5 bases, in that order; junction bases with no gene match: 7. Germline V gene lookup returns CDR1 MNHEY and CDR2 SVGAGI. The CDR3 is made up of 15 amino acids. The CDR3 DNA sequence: TGTGCCAGCAGAGCTACAGGGGTCAATAATTCACCCCTCCACTTT. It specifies CASRATGVNNSPLHF.

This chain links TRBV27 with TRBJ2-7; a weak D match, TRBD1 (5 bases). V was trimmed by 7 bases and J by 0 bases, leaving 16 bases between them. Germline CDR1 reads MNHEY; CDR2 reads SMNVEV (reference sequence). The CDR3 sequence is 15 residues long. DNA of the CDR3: TGTGCCAGCACCCAAAGGGGCCAGAGCTCCTACGAGCAGTACTTC. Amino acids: CASTQRGQSSYEQYF.

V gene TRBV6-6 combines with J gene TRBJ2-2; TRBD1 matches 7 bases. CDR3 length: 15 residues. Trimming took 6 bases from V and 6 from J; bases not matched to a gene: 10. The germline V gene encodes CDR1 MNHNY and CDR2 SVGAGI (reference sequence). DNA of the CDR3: TGTGCCAGCAGCTATGACAGGGCGAAGGCCGGGGAGCTGTTTTTT. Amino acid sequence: CASSYDRAKAGELFF.

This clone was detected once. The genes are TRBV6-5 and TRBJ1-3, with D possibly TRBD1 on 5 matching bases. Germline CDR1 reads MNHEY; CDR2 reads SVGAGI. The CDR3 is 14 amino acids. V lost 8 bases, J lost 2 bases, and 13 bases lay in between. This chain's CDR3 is CASGVGGAGNTIYF. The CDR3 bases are TGTGCCAGCGGTGTAGGAGGGGCTGGAAACACCATATATTTT.

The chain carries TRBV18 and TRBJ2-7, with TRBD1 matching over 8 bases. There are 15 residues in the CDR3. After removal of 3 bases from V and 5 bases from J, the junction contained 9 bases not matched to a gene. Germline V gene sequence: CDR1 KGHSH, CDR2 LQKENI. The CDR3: CASSPSRTGINEQYF. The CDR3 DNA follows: TGTGCCAGCTCACCTAGTCGGACAGGGATCAACGAGCAGTACTTC.

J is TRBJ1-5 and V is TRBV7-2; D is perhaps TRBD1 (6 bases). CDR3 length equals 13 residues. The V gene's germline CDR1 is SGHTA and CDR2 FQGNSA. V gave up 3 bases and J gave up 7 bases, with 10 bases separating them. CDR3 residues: CASSFGQYQPQHF. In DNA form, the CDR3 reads TGTGCCAGCAGCTTTGGACAGTACCAGCCCCAGCATTTT.

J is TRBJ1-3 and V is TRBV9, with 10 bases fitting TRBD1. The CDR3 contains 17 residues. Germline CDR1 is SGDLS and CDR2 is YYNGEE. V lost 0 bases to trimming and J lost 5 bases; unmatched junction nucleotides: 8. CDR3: CASSVEATGGNRNTIYF. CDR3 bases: TGTGCCAGCAGCGTAGAAGCGACAGGGGGCAACAGAAACACCATATATTTT.

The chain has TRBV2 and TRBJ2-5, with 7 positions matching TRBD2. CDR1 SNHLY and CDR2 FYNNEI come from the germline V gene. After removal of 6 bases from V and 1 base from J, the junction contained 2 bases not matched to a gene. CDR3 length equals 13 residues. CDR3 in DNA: TGTGCCAGCAGGAGCGGGACCCAAGAGACCCAGTACTTC. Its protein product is CASRSGTQETQYF.

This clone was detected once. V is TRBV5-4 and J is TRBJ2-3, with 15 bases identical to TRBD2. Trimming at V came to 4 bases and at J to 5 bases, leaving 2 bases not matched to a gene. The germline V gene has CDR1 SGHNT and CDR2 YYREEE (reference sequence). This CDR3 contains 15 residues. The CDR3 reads CASSPGLAGGDTQYF. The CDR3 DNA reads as TGTGCCAGCAGCCCGGGACTAGCGGGAGGAGATACGCAGTATTTT.

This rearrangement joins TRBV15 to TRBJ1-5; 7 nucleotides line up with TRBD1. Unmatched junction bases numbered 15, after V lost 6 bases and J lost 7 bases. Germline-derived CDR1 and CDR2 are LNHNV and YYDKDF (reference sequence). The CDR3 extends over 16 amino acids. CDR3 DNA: TGTGCCACCAGTTCAGAGGAGGGGGCCCTCAGCCAGCCCCAGCATTTT. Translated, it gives CATSSEEGALSQPQHF.

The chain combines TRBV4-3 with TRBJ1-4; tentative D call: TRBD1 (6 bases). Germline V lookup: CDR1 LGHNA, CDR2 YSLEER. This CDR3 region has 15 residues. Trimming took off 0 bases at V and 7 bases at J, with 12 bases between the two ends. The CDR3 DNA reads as TGCGCCAGCAGCCAAGAAGGCAGGGGAGCTGAAAAACTGTTTTTT. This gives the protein CASSQEGRGAEKLFF.

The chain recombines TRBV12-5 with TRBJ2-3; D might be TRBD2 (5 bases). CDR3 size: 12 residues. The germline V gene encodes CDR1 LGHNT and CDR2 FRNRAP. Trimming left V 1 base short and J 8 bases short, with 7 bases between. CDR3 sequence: CASGLALATQYF. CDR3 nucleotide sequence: TGTGCTAGTGGTTTGGCGCTAGCTACGCAGTATTTT.

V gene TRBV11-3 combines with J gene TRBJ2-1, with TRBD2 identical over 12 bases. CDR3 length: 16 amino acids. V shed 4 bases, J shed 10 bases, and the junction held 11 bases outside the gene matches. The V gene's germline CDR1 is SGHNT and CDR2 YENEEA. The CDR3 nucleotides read TGTGCCAGCAGCTCCGGGACTAGCGGGTTCCTTGGAGAGCAGTTCTTC. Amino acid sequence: CASSSGTSGFLGEQFF.

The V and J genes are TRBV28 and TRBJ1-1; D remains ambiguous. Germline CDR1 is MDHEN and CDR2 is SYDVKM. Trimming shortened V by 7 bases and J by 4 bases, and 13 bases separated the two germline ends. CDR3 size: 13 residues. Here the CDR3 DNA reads TGTGCCAGCAACTTCTCGCCGTTCACTGAAGCTTTCTTT. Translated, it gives CASNFSPFTEAFF.

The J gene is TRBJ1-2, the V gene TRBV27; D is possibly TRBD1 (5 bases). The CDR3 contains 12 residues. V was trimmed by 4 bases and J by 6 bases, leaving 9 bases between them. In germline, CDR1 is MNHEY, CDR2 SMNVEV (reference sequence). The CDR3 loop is CASSYSGDGYTF. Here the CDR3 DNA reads TGTGCCAGCAGTTATTCGGGGGATGGCTACACCTTC.

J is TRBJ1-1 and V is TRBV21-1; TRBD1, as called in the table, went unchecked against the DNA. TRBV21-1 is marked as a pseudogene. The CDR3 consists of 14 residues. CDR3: CASSGGQENTEAFF. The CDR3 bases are TGTGCCAGCAGCGGGGGACAGGAGAACACTGAAGCTTTCTTT.

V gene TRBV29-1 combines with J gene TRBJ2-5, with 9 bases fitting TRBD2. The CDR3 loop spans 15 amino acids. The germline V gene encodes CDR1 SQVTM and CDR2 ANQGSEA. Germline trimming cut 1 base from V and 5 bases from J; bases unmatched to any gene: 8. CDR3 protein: CSVEVREGNYETQYF. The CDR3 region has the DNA TGCAGCGTTGAAGTGCGGGAGGGAAATTATGAGACCCAGTACTTC. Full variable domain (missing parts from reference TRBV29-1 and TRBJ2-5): SAVISQKPSRDICQRGTSLTIQCQVDSQVTMMFWYRQQPGQSLTLIATANQGSEATYESGFVIDKFPISRPNLTFSTLTVSNMSPEDSSIYLCSVEVREGNYETQYFGPGTRLLVL.

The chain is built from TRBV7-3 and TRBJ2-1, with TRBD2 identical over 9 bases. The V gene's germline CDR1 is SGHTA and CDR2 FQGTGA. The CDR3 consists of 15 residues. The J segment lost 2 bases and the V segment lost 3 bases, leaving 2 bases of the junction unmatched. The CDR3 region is CASSLTSGAYNEQFF. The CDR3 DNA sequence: TGTGCCAGCAGCTTGACTAGCGGCGCCTACAATGAGCAGTTCTTC.

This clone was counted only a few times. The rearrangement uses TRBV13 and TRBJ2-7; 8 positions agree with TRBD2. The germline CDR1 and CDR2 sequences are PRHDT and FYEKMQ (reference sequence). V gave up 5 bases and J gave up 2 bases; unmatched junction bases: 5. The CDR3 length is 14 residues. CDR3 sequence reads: CASSRSGMTYEQYF. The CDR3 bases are TGTGCCAGCAGCCGTAGCGGGATGACCTACGAGCAGTACTTC.